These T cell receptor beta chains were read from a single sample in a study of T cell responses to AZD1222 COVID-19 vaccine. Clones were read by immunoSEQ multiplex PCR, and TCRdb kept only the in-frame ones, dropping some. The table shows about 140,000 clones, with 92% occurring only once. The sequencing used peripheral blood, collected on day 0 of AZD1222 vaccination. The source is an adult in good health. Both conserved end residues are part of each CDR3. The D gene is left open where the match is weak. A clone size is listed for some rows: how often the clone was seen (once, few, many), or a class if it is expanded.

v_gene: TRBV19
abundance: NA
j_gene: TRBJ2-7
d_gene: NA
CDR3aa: CASSIEGRTYEQYF
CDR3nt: TGTGCCAGTAGTATAGAAGGACGGACTTACGAGCAGTACTTC

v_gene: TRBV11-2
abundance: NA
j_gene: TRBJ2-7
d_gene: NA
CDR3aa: CASSLDRGNEQYF
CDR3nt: TGTGCCAGCAGCTTAGATAGGGGCAACGAGCAGTACTTC

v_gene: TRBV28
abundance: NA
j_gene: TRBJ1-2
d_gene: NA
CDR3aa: CASTVGYGYTF
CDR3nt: TGTGCCAGCACTGTGGGCTATGGCTACACCTTC

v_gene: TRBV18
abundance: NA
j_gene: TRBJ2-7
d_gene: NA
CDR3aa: CASSPATVSYEQYF
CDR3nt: TGTGCCAGCTCACCAGCGACAGTCTCCTACGAGCAGTACTTC

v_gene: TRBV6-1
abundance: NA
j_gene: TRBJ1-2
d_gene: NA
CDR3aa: CASSESLGLDYGYTF
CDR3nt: TGTGCCAGCAGTGAAAGTTTAGGGCTGGACTATGGCTACACCTTC

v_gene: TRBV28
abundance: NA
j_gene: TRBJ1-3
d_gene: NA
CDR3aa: CASSLRVISGNTIYF
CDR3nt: TGTGCCAGCAGTTTAAGGGTTATTTCCGGAAACACCATATATTTT

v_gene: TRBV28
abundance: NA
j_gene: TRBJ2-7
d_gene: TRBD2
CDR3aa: CASSGLVVEQYF
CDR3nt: TGTGCCAGCAGTGGACTAGTAGTCGAGCAGTACTTC

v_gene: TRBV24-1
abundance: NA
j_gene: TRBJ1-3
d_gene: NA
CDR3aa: CAPTLGNTIYF
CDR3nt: TGTGCTCCAACCCTTGGAAACACCATATATTTT

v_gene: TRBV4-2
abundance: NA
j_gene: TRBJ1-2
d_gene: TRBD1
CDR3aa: CASNTRQQGANNYGYTF
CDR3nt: TGTGCCAGCAACACCCGTCAACAGGGGGCGAATAACTATGGCTACACCTTC

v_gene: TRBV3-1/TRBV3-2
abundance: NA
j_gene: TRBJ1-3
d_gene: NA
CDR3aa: CASSQEEYRDVGGNTIYF
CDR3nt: TGTGCCAGCAGCCAAGAGGAGTACAGGGATGTCGGCGGAAACACCATATATTTT

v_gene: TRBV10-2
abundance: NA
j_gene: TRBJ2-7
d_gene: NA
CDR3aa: CASSDAEYEQYF
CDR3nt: TGCGCCAGCAGTGATGCTGAGTACGAGCAGTACTTC

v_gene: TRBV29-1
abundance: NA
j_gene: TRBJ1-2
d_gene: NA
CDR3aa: CSVAGGRGSYGYTF
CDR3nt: TGCAGCGTTGCCGGGGGACGGGGTAGTTATGGCTACACCTTC

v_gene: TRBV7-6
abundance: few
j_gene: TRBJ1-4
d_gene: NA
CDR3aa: CASSLQTRGPREKLFF
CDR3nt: TGTGCCAGCAGCTTACAAACCCGGGGTCCCCGCGAAAAACTGTTTTTT

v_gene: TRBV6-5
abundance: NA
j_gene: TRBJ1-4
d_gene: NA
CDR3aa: CASRSYGGSNEKLFF
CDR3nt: TGTGCCAGCAGATCGTACGGGGGGAGTAATGAAAAACTGTTTTTT

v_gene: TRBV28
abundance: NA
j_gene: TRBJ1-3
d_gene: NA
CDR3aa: CASSLFAGAQGNTIYF
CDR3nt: TGTGCCAGCAGTTTATTTGCTGGGGCGCAAGGAAACACCATATATTTT

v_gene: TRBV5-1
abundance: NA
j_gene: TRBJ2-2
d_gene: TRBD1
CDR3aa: CASSPPQGVHTGELFF
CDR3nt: TGCGCCAGCAGCCCCCCTCAGGGGGTGCACACCGGGGAGCTGTTTTTT

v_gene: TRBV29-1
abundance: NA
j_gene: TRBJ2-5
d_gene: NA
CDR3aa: CSVDSAGLGETQYF
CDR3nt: TGCAGCGTTGATTCTGCGGGCCTGGGAGAGACCCAGTACTTC

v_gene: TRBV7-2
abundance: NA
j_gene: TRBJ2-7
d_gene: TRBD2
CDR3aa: CASSLGSAGVSYEQYF
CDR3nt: TGTGCCAGCAGCTTAGGATCGGCGGGAGTTTCCTACGAGCAGTACTTC

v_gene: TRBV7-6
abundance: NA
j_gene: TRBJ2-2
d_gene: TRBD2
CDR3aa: CASSLIEAGVGELFF
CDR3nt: TGTGCCAGCAGCTTAATCGAAGCGGGAGTCGGGGAGCTGTTTTTT

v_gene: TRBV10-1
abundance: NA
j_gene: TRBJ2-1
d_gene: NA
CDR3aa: CASSPTEGSYNEQFF
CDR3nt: TGCGCCAGCAGCCCAACAGAGGGATCCTACAATGAGCAGTTCTTC

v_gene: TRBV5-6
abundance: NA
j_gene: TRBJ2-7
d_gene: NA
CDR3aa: CASGLNSYEQYF
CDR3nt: TGTGCCAGCGGCCTTAACTCCTACGAGCAGTACTTC

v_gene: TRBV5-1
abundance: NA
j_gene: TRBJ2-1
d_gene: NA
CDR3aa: CASLKGQARGDEQFF
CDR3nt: TGCGCCAGCCTCAAAGGGCAGGCGAGAGGCGATGAGCAGTTCTTC

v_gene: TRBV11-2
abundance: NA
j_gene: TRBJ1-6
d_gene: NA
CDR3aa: CASSMLGGAPLHF
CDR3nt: TGTGCCAGCAGCATGTTGGGGGGTGCGCCCCTCCACTTT

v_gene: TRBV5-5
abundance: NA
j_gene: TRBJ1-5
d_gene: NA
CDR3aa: CASSLDVNQPQHF
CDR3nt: TGTGCCAGCAGCTTGGACGTCAATCAGCCCCAGCATTTT

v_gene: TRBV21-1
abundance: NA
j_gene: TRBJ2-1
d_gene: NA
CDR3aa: CASLQTGTSGRGTNNEQFF
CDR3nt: TGTGCCAGCCTCCAAACCGGGACTAGCGGGCGAGGGACCAACAATGAGCAGTTCTTC

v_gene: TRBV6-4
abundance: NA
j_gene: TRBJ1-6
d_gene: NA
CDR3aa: CASSAEIGGGNSPLHF
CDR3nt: TGTGCCAGCAGTGCCGAGATTGGCGGGGGAAATTCACCCCTCCACTTT

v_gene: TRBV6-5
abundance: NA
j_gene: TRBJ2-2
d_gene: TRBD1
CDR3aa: CASIQTGLPGELFF
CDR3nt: TGTGCCAGTATTCAGACAGGGTTGCCCGGGGAGCTGTTTTTT

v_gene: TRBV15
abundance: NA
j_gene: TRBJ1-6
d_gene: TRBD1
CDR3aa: CATSRDRGTGGSPLHF
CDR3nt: TGTGCCACCAGCAGAGATCGGGGGACAGGGGGTTCACCCCTCCACTTT

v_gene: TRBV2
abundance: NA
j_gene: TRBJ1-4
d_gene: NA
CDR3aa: CATQAVGANEKLFF
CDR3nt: TGTGCCACCCAGGCGGTCGGGGCGAATGAAAAACTGTTTTTT

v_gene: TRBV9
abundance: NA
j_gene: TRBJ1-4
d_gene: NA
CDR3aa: CASSPTGQSVEKLFF
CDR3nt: TGTGCCAGCAGCCCAACCGGACAGTCTGTAGAAAAACTGTTTTTT

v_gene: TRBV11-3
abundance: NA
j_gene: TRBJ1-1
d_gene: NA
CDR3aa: CASSLGVGTEAFF
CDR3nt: TGTGCCAGCAGCTTAGGAGTAGGCACTGAAGCTTTCTTT

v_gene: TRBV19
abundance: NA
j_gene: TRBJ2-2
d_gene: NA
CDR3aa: CASKQGHIVNTGELFF
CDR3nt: TGTGCCAGTAAACAGGGTCATATAGTTAACACCGGGGAGCTGTTTTTT

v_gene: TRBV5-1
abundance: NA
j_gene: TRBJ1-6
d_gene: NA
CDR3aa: CASSLSGKLNSPLHF
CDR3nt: TGCGCCAGCAGCTTGTCCGGAAAACTTAATTCACCCCTCCACTTT

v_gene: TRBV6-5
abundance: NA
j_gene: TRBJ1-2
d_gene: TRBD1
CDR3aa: CATSYRGYYGYTF
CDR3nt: TGTGCCACCTCTTACAGGGGGTACTATGGCTACACCTTC

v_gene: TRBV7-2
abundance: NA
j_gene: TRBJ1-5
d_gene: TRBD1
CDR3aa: CASSLSGTGNQPQHF
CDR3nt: TGTGCCAGCAGCTTGTCCGGGACAGGGAATCAGCCCCAGCATTTT

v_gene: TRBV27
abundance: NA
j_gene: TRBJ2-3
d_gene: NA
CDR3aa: CASSLLTVSIADTQYF
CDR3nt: TGTGCCAGCAGTTTACTTACAGTCTCTATCGCAGATACGCAGTATTTT

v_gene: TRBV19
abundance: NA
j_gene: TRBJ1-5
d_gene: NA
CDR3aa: CASNSDSLGQPQHF
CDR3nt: TGTGCCAGTAACTCGGACAGTCTTGGCCAGCCCCAGCATTTT

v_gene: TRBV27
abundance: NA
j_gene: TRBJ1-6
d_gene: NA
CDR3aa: CASSLSARSPLHF
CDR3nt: TGTGCCAGCAGTTTATCTGCGAGATCACCCCTCCACTTT

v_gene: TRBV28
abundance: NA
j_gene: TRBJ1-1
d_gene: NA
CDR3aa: CASSLWVNTEAFF
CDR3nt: TGTGCCAGCAGTTTATGGGTGAACACTGAAGCTTTCTTT

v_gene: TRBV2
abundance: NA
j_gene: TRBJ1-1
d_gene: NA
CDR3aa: CASSEEWSTEAFF
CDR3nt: TGTGCCAGCAGTGAAGAGTGGTCCACTGAAGCTTTCTTT